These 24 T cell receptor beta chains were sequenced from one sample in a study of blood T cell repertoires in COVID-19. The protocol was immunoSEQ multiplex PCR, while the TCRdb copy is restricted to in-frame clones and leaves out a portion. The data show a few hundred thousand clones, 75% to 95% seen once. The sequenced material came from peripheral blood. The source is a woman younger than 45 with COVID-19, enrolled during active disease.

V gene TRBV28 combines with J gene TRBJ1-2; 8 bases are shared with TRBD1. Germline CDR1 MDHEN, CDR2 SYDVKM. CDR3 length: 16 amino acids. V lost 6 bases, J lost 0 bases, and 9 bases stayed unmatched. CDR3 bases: TGTGCCAGCAGACCCACCGCGGGACAGGCTAACTATGGCTACACCTTC. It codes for CASRPTAGQANYGYTF.

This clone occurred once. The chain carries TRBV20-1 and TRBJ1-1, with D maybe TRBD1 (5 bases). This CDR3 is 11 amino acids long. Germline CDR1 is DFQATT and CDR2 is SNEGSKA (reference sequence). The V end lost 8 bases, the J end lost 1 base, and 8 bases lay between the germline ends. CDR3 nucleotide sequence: TGCAGTTCCCAGGGGAACACTGAAGCTTTCTTT. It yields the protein CSSQGNTEAFF.

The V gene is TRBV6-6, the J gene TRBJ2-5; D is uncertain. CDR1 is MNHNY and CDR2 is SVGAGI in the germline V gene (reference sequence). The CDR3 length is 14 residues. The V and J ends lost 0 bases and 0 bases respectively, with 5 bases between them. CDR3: CASSYSQYQETQYF. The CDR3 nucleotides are TGTGCCAGCAGTTACTCACAGTACCAAGAGACCCAGTACTTC.

CDR3 amino acids: CASSMGAAKEQYF. DNA for the CDR3: TGTGCCAGCAGCATGGGAGCCGCAAAAGAGCAGTACTTC. The rearrangement links TRBV5-6 to TRBJ2-7; D may be TRBD2 (5 bases). This CDR3 has 13 residues. Germline values: CDR1 SGHDT, CDR2 YYEEEE. V lost 4 bases and J lost 7, with 15 bases in between. Together with reference TRBV5-6 and TRBJ2-7, the CDR3 gives the full variable domain: DAGVTQSPTHLIKTRGQQVTLRCSPKSGHDTVSWYQQALGQGPQFIFQYYEEEERQRGNFPDRFSGHQFPNYSSELNVNALLLGDSALYLCASSMGAAKEQYFGPGTRLTVT.

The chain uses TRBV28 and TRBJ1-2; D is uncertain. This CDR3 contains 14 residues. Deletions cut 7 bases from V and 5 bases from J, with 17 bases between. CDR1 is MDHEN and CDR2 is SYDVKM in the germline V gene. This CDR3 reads CASTPHSGPYGYTF. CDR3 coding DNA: TGTGCCAGCACCCCACATTCAGGCCCTTATGGCTACACCTTC.

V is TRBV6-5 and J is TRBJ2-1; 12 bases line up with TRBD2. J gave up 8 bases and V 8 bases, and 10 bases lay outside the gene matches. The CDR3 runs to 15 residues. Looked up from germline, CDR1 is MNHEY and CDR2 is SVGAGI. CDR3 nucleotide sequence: TGTGCCAGCGCACAGACTAGCGGGAGTATCGATGAGCAGTTCTTC. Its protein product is CASAQTSGSIDEQFF.

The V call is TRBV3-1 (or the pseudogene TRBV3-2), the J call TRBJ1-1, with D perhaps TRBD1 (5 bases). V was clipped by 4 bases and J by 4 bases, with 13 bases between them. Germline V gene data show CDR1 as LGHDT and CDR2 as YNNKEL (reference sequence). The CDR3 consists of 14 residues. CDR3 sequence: CASSLQVLSTEAFF. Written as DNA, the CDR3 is TGTGCCAGCAGCCTACAGGTGTTGAGCACTGAAGCTTTCTTT.

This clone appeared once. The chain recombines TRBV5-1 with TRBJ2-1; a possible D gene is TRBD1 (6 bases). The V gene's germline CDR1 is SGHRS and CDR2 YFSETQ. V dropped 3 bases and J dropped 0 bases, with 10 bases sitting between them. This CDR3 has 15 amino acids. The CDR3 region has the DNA TGCGCCAGCAGCTCGCAGGGGAGCTCCTACAATGAGCAGTTCTTC. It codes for CASSSQGSSYNEQFF. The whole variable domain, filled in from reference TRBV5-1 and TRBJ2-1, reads KAGVTQTPRYLIKTRGQQVTLSCSPISGHRSVSWYQQTPGQGLQFLFEYFSETQRNKGNFPGRFSGRQFSNSRSEMNVSTLELGDSALYLCASSSQGSSYNEQFFGPGTRLTVL.

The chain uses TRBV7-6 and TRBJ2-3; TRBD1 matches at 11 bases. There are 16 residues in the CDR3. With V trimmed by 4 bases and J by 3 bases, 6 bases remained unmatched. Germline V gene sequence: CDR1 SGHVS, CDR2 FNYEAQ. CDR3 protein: CASSSRTGGTTDTQYF. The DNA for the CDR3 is TGTGCCAGCAGCTCGCGGACAGGGGGCACGACAGATACGCAGTATTTT.

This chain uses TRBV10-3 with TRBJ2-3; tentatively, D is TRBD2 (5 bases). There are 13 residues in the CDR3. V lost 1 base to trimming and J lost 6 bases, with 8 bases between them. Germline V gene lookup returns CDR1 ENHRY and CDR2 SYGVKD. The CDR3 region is CAISEWSGDTQYF. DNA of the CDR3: TGTGCCATCAGTGAGTGGTCGGGGGATACGCAGTATTTT.

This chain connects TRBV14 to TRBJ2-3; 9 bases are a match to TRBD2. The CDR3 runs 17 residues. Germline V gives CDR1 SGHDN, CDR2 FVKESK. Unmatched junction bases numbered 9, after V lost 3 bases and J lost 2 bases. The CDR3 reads CASSQLIAGDITDTQYF. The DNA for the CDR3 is TGTGCCAGCAGCCAGTTAATAGCGGGAGACATCACAGATACGCAGTATTTT.

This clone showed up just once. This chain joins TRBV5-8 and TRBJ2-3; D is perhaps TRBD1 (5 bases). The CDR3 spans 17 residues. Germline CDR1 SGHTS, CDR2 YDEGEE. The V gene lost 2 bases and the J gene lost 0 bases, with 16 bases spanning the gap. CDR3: CASSLVPIGVSTDTQYF. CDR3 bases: TGTGCCAGCAGCTTAGTCCCCATAGGGGTTAGCACAGATACGCAGTATTTT.

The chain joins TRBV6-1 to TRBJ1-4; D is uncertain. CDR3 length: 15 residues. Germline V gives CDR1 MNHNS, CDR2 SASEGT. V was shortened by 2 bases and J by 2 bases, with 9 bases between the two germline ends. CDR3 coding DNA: TGTGCCAGCAGTGAATACGGGTGGACTAATGAAAAACTGTTTTTT. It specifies CASSEYGWTNEKLFF.

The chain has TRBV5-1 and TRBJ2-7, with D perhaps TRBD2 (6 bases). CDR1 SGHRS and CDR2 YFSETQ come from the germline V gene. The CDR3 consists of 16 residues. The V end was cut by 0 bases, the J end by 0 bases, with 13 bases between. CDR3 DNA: TGCGCCAGCAGCTTGGCCACGGGAGACAGCTCCTACGAGCAGTACTTC. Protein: CASSLATGDSSYEQYF. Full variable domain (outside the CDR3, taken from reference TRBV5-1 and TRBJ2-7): KAGVTQTPRYLIKTRGQQVTLSCSPISGHRSVSWYQQTPGQGLQFLFEYFSETQRNKGNFPGRFSGRQFSNSRSEMNVSTLELGDSALYLCASSLATGDSSYEQYFGPGTRLTVT.

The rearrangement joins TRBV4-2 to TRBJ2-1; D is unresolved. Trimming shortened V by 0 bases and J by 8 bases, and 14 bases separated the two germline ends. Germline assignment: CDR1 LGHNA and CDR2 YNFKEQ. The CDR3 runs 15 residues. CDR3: CASSQDRGVGHEQFF. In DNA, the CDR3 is TGTGCCAGCAGCCAAGATCGCGGCGTTGGTCATGAGCAGTTCTTC.

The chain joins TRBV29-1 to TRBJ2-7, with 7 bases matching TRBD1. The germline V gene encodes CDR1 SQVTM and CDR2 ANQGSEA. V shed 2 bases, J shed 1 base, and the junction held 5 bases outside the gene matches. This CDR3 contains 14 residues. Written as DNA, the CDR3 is TGCAGCGTTGAATCCGGACAGGTTTCCTACGAGCAGTACTTC. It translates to CSVESGQVSYEQYF.

The CDR3 sequence is CASSYSSQRSSPLHF. Here the CDR3 DNA reads TGTGCCAGCAGTTACTCCAGCCAGAGGAGTTCACCCCTCCACTTT. The chain uses TRBV6-2 or TRBV6-3 and TRBJ1-6, with D unresolved. Trimming shortened V by 0 bases and J by 9 bases, and 12 bases separated the two germline ends. The CDR3 length is 15 residues. Germline V gives CDR1 MNHEY, CDR2 SVGEGT.

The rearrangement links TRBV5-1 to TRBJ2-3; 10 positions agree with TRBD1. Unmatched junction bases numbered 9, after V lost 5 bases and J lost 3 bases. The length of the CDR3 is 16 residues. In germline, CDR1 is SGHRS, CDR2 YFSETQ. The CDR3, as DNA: TGCGCCAGCAGTCAGAAAAGGACAGGGGGGACAGATACGCAGTATTTT. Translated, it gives CASSQKRTGGTDTQYF.

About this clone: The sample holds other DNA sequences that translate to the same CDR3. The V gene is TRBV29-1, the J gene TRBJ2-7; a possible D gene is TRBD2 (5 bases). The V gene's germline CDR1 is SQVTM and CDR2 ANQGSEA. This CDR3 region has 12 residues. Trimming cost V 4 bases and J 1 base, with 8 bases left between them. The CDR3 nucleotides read TGCAGCGTTGGGACTCCTTCCTACGAGCAGTACTTC. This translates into CSVGTPSYEQYF.

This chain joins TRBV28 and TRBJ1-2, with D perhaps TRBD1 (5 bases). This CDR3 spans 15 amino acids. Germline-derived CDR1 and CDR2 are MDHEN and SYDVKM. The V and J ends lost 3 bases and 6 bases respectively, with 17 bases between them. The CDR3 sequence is CASSFGVGGVDGYTF. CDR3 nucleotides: TGTGCCAGCAGTTTTGGAGTGGGAGGGGTGGATGGCTACACCTTC.

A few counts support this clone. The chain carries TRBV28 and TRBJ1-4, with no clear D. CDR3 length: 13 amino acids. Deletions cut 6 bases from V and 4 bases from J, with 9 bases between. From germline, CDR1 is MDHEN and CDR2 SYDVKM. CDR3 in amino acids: CASRVYSNEKLFF. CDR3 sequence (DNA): TGTGCCAGCAGAGTATACAGTAATGAAAAACTGTTTTTT.

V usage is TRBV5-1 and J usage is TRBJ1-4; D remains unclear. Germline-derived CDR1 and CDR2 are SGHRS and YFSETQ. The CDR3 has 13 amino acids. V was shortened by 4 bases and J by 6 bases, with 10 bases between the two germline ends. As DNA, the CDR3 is TGCGCCAGCAGCCGGGGATCGGATGAAAAACTGTTTTTT. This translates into CASSRGSDEKLFF.

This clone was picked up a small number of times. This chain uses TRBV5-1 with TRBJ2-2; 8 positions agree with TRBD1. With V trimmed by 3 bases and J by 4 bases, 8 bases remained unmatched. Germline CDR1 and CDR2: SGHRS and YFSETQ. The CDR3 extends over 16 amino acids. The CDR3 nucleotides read TGCGCCAGCAGCTCCCCCCGGGACAGGAGCACCGGGGAGCTGTTTTTT. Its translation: CASSSPRDRSTGELFF. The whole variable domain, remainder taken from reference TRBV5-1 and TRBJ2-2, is KAGVTQTPRYLIKTRGQQVTLSCSPISGHRSVSWYQQTPGQGLQFLFEYFSETQRNKGNFPGRFSGRQFSNSRSEMNVSTLELGDSALYLCASSSPRDRSTGELFFGEGSRLTVL.

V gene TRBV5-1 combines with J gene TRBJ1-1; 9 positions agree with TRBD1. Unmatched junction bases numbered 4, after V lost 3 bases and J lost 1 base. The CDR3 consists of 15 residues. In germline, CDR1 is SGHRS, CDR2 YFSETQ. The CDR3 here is CASSYPTGGNTEAFF. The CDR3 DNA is TGCGCCAGCAGCTACCCGACAGGGGGGAACACTGAAGCTTTCTTT.